This TCR beta chain was captured by sequencing in a study of graft-versus-host responses after intestinal transplantation. At the level of the study: Recipients were all induced with anti-thymocyte globulin, then given tacrolimus and steroids for about 3 years.

Profiled with immunoSEQ multiplex PCR; TCRdb holds only in-frame clones, not every one. Here the sample spans about 92,000 clones, 75% to 90% being singletons. About this clone itself: Its antigen is unknown.

The V end lost 1 base, the J end lost 9 bases, and 1 base lay between the germline ends. CDR3 length: 10 residues. Germline V gives CDR1 MDHEN, CDR2 SYDVKM. The clonotype originates from a human donor who received an intestinal transplant. This chain links TRBV28 with TRBJ1-5, with D hard to call. The input for sequencing was unstimulated CD8+ T cells sorted from spleen or lymph node cells, taken before intestinal transplant. The CDR3 nucleotides read TGTGCCAGCAGTTTATCGCCCCAGCATTTT. It encodes CASSLSPQHF.